This TCR beta chain was sequenced in a study of blood T cell repertoires in COVID-19. Study-level background: T cells, B-cell-depleted T cells, or PBMCs provided the cDNA or gDNA that served as material.

TCRdb keeps only in-frame clones here, not all; method: immunoSEQ multiplex PCR. The top ten hold approximately 4.5% of the sample, which has 150,000 to 200,000 clones, 88% seen once. The CDR3 is 17 residues long. Trimming cost V 3 bases and J 5 bases; bases outside gene matches: 11. CDR1 is MDHEN and CDR2 is SYDVKM in the germline V gene. The clonotype comes from a human donor in a cohort sampled during active COVID-19. J is TRBJ1-5 and V is TRBV28; 9 bases map to TRBD1. Sequenced sample: peripheral blood. CDR3 sequence: CASSFPVTGGTDQPQHF. The CDR3 DNA reads TGTGCCAGCAGTTTTCCGGTGACAGGGGGTACCGATCAGCCCCAGCATTTT. The whole variable domain, filled in from reference TRBV28 and TRBJ1-5, reads DVKVTQSSRYLVKRTGEKVFLECVQDMDHENMFWYRQDPGLGLRLIYFSYDVKMKEKGDIPEGYSVSREKKERFSLILESASTNQTSMYLCASSFPVTGGTDQPQHFGDGTRLSIL.